A single T cell receptor beta chain is shown here with its context. The CDR3 covers 18 residues. V shed 0 bases and J shed 0 bases, with 15 bases lying between them. The sample originates from a study of T-cell reconstitution after alpha-beta-depleted transplantation in children. Unique molecular identifiers were used in preparing the TCRbeta library. In TCRdb, the PCR reads were re-called with MiXCR into one record per CDR3 protein. The table includes 150,000 to 200,000 distinct CDR3 sequences, about 6.3% detected once. The V gene is TRBV12-3 or TRBV12-4, the J gene TRBJ1-3; D ambiguous. The sequencing used PBMCs from the stem cell graft donor, collected from the stem cell graft. The source of this sequence is a human donor who donated a stem cell graft to a child with Wiskott-Aldrich syndrome. CDR3 sequence (DNA): TGTGCCAGCAGTTTAGCCAACCGGGCCTCCGTCTCTGGAAACACCATATATTTT. Translating it yields CASSLANRASVSGNTIYF.